This is a list of T cell receptor beta chains from one sample in a study of PD-1 blockade in classical Hodgkin lymphoma. Assay used: immunoSEQ multiplex PCR; TCRdb lists only in-frame clones, some missing. This sample has fewer than 90,000 clones, with 85% to 95% found just once. The source was peripheral blood mononuclear cells (PBMCs), collected at baseline. Receptors were obtained from a human donor with classical Hodgkin lymphoma. The CDR3 runs from the conserved cysteine through the conserved F or W. D genes are given only for firm matches. Size values are once, few and many counts, or a class for expanded clones, and some rows have none.

TGCGCCAGCAGCAGGGACGGAATTCGCTACGAGCAGTACTTC CASSRDGIRYEQYF TRBJ2-7 NA NA TRBV5-1
TGTGCCAGCAGCCAAGGAAAGGGGCAGGGCAACACCGGGGAGCTGTTTTTT CASSQGKGQGNTGELFF TRBJ2-2 NA NA TRBV4-2
TGTGCCAGCAGTTTGGGGAGCGCTCAGCCCCAGCATTTT CASSLGSAQPQHF TRBJ1-5 NA NA TRBV27
TGCGCCAGCAGCCAAGATTCGCGACCTACTTGGAATGAGCAGTTCTTC CASSQDSRPTWNEQFF TRBJ2-1 NA NA TRBV4-3
TGTGCCAGCAGTGGCAGGGAGAGCTCCTACGAGCAGTACTTC CASSGRESSYEQYF TRBJ2-7 NA NA TRBV25-1
TGTGCCAGCAGGTTACAGGCTAGCGGTTCCACTAGCACAGATACGCAGTATTTT CASRLQASGSTSTDTQYF TRBJ2-3 NA TRBD2 TRBV11-2
TGTGCCTGGGAACAGGGACCCCTAGGCACGTACTTC CAWEQGPLGTYF TRBJ2-7 NA NA TRBV30
TGTGCCAGCTCACCACTTGGGGAGCTGTTTTTT CASSPLGELFF TRBJ2-2 NA NA TRBV18
TGTGCCAGCAGTGTTAATGACGCGAACACTGAAGCTTTCTTT CASSVNDANTEAFF TRBJ1-1 NA NA TRBV2
TGTGCCATCATTCGCGCCTGCCACCTCTATGGCTACACCTTC CAIIRACHLYGYTF TRBJ1-2 NA NA TRBV10-3
TGTGCCAGCTCTGACACGATCGAAGCTTTCTTT CASSDTIEAFF TRBJ1-1 NA NA TRBV2
TGTGCCAGCAGTTTGGGACAGGTGGAGACCCAGTACTTC CASSLGQVETQYF TRBJ2-5 NA TRBD1 TRBV28
TGTGCCAGCAGCGTAGGCCCCGCCTCCTACGAGCAGTACTTC CASSVGPASYEQYF TRBJ2-7 NA NA TRBV9
TGTGCCATAGCAGCGCGGAATTATTACGAGCAGTACTTC CAIAARNYYEQYF TRBJ2-7 NA NA TRBV19
TGTGCCAGCAGCCGCCTGCAACAGAACAATGAGCAGTTCTTC CASSRLQQNNEQFF TRBJ2-1 NA NA TRBV7-8
TGTGCCAGCAGTCAAATAGGTAGTAATGAGCAGTTCTTC CASSQIGSNEQFF TRBJ2-1 NA NA TRBV7-2
TGTGCCACCAGCGAGACGTTGGACAGGCGGGGAGAAAAACTGTTTTTT CATSETLDRRGEKLFF TRBJ1-4 NA TRBD1 TRBV27
TGTGCCAGCAGCGTAGGTCAGGGGCCCTATGGCTACACCTTC CASSVGQGPYGYTF TRBJ1-2 once NA TRBV9
TGTGCCAGCAGCTTGCAGGGGTTCAATCAGCCCCAGCATTTT CASSLQGFNQPQHF TRBJ1-5 NA NA TRBV7-6
TGTGCCAGCAGTTACTCGGCGGGGGACTCCTACAATGAGCAGTTCTTC CASSYSAGDSYNEQFF TRBJ2-1 NA TRBD2 TRBV6-6
TGCGCCAGCAGCTTGGCTAGCGGGGTCCAAGAGACCCAGTACTTC CASSLASGVQETQYF TRBJ2-5 NA TRBD2 TRBV5-1
TGTGCCAGCAGTGACCGGACAGGGCCTTCACCCCTCCACTTT CASSDRTGPSPLHF TRBJ1-6 few TRBD1 TRBV2
TGTGCCAGCAGTGAGCCGCCGGGACACGACTCCTACGAGCAGTACTTC CASSEPPGHDSYEQYF TRBJ2-7 few NA TRBV27
TGTGCCAGCAGCTTGGAGCGGTTCGGGGAGCTGTTTTTT CASSLERFGELFF TRBJ2-2 NA NA TRBV7-3
TGCGCCAGCAGCTTGGTGGGTAAGGAAGCTTTCTTT CASSLVGKEAFF TRBJ1-1 NA NA TRBV5-1
TGCAGCGTGGAGGGGCCAGAAGGCTATGGCTACACCTTC CSVEGPEGYGYTF TRBJ1-2 NA NA TRBV29-1
TGTGCCAGCAGCTTAGACCTACAGGGGGCGCCGAACACCGGGGAGCTGTTTTTT CASSLDLQGAPNTGELFF TRBJ2-2 NA TRBD1 TRBV11-2
TGTGCCACCAGCAGACTCCCCGCAGGGGGACATGGAAACACCATATATTTT CATSRLPAGGHGNTIYF TRBJ1-3 NA TRBD1 TRBV15
TGTGCCACCAGCAGAGAGAGGACTAGCGCGCAGTATTTT CATSRERTSAQYF TRBJ2-3 once TRBD2 TRBV15
TGTGCCAGCAGCCAAGGGAGGACATTCCATGAGCAGTTCTTC CASSQGRTFHEQFF TRBJ2-1 NA NA TRBV6-6
TGTGCCAGCAGCGTAGAACGGGGGGCTTACAATGAGCAGTTCTTC CASSVERGAYNEQFF TRBJ2-1 NA NA TRBV9
TGTGCCAGAAGCGGGCCCGGGGGACCCAGCGGGGAGCTGTTTTTT CARSGPGGPSGELFF TRBJ2-2 NA NA TRBV5-3
TGCAGCGTTGATGGGTACAGGGCCACAGATACGCAGTATTTT CSVDGYRATDTQYF TRBJ2-3 NA NA TRBV29-1
TGCGCCAGCAGCTTGAACATTCCGGGACAGGGGTACCAAGAGACCCAGTACTTC CASSLNIPGQGYQETQYF TRBJ2-5 NA TRBD1 TRBV5-1
TGCAGCGTTGACATAGCGTTGGACAGCTACTATGGCTACACCTTC CSVDIALDSYYGYTF TRBJ1-2 NA NA TRBV29-1
TGTGCCAGCAGAGCAACGATAGCGGGAGAGGCCGGGGAGCTGTTTTTT CASRATIAGEAGELFF TRBJ2-2 NA TRBD2 TRBV2
TGTGCCAGCAGTTTAGCTCTGGCGGGAGGTGCCGGGGAGCTGTTTTTT CASSLALAGGAGELFF TRBJ2-2 few TRBD2 TRBV27
TGTGCCATCAGTGCTCACCAGGGGGCCAGCTCCTACGAGCAGTACTTC CAISAHQGASSYEQYF TRBJ2-7 NA TRBD1 TRBV10-3
TGTGCCAGCAGTTACGGACCGCCTATGAACACTGAAGCTTTCTTT CASSYGPPMNTEAFF TRBJ1-1 NA NA TRBV6-6
TGTGCCTGGACTCAAAGAGGGGCTATCACAGATACGCAGTATTTT CAWTQRGAITDTQYF TRBJ2-3 NA NA TRBV30
TGTGCCATTGCCGGGACAGGACATCAGCCCCAGCATTTT CAIAGTGHQPQHF TRBJ1-5 NA TRBD1 TRBV10-3
TGTGCCAGCAGTTTGTACGGCTCCTATAATTCACCCCTCCACTTT CASSLYGSYNSPLHF TRBJ1-6 NA NA TRBV27
TGTGCCATCAGTGATCGGGTCCTGAACACCGGGGAGCTGTTTTTT CAISDRVLNTGELFF TRBJ2-2 NA NA TRBV10-3
TGTGCCAGCAGCGTAGCTGCAGGCGTATTAGATACGCAGTATTTT CASSVAAGVLDTQYF TRBJ2-3 NA NA TRBV9
TGTGCCAGCAGCCCAGGTAGCCACAATGAGCAGTTCTTC CASSPGSHNEQFF TRBJ2-1 NA NA TRBV6-5
TGTGCCAGCAGTCCCTATGGGGCCGGGGAGCTGTTTTTT CASSPYGAGELFF TRBJ2-2 NA NA TRBV6-1
TGTGCCAGCAGCTTAGCGGGAATTCCAGGAATAACCTACAATGAGCAGTTCTTC CASSLAGIPGITYNEQFF TRBJ2-1 NA NA TRBV7-9
TGTGCCAGCAGCTTAACGAGGGATAGCACTGAAGCTTTCTTT CASSLTRDSTEAFF TRBJ1-1 NA NA TRBV7-3
TGTGCCAGCAGTTGGTTGGGACAGGGGCATGGCTACACCTTC CASSWLGQGHGYTF TRBJ1-2 NA TRBD1 TRBV6-5
TGTGCCAGCAGGAGGGACAGGGTTGACTACGAGCAGTACTTC CASRRDRVDYEQYF TRBJ2-7 NA TRBD1 TRBV6-5
TGTGCCAGCAGTTTATTAGAGGGCCGGGTATCGACCCAGTACTTC CASSLLEGRVSTQYF TRBJ2-5 NA NA TRBV28
TGTGCCACCAGCAGAGTTCGTGGGACCGGGGAGCTGTTTTTT CATSRVRGTGELFF TRBJ2-2 NA NA TRBV15
TGTGCCAGCAGCTTCACGGGACAGAGCTCCTACGAGCAGTACTTC CASSFTGQSSYEQYF TRBJ2-7 NA TRBD1 TRBV7-3
TGTGCCTGGAATGGGGACGGAAACACCATATATTTT CAWNGDGNTIYF TRBJ1-3 NA NA TRBV30
TGTGCCAGCAGCTTGACTACGCGAGAGACCCAGTACTTC CASSLTTRETQYF TRBJ2-5 few NA TRBV11-1